The entry below gives a single TCR beta chain sequence along with its context. This entry is derived from a study of blood T cell repertoires in COVID-19. Across the whole study: There were acute and convalescent COVID-19 samples, and they came from the United States, Italy and Spain. PBMCs, B-cell-depleted T cells, or T cells provided the cDNA or gDNA that made up the material.

Per the original methods: Scientists estimated how many nucleated cells there were by amplifying reference gene primers. Method: immunoSEQ multiplex PCR; TCRdb's copy keeps in-frame clones and lacks some. The V and J calls and the clone size are those of that table, but D and trimming were determined from the DNA. The sample lists 300,000 to 350,000 clones, about 91% occurring once. Looked up from germline, CDR1 is SQVTM and CDR2 is ANQGSEA. CDR3 length: 15 residues. The V gene end was trimmed by 3 bases and the J gene end by 5 bases; junction bases not matched to a gene: 8. Patients at the Seattle site were enrolled during active infection and followed longitudinally.

The specimen sequenced was peripheral blood. The chain employs TRBV29-1 and TRBJ1-4; 8 nucleotides match TRBD1. The TCR comes from a woman in her 30s with COVID-19, enrolled during active disease. As DNA, the CDR3 is TGCAGCGTTGAGGTGAGACAGGGGCTGAATGAAAAACTGTTTTTT. Its protein product is CSVEVRQGLNEKLFF.